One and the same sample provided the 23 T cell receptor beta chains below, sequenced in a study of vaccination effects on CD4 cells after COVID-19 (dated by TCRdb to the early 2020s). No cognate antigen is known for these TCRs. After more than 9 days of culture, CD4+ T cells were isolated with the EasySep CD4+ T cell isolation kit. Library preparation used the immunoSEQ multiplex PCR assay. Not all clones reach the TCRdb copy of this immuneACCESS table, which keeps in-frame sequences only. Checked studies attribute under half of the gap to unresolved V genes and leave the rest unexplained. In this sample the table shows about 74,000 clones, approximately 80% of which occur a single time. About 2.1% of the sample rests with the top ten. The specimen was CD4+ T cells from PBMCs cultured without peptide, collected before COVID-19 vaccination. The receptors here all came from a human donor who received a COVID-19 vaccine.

The CDR3 spells CASSQEPGDGTQYF. In DNA, the CDR3 is TGCGCCAGCAGCCAAGAGCCGGGGGATGGGACCCAGTACTTC. The chain couples TRBV4-3 to TRBJ2-5; perhaps TRBD2 as D (6 bases). The CDR3 is 14 residues long. Germline V lookup: CDR1 LGHNA, CDR2 YSLEER. Trimming cost V 0 bases and J 7 bases, with 12 bases left between them.

The CDR3 region has the DNA TGTGCCAGCTCACCTTCAATCCAGGCAGTTTTAGGCTACACCTTC. Residues: CASSPSIQAVLGYTF. The chain employs TRBV18 and TRBJ1-2; D uncertain. With 3 bases removed from V and 8 bases from J, the gap between germline ends came to 19 bases. The CDR3 sequence is 15 residues long. The germline V gene has CDR1 KGHSH and CDR2 LQKENI.

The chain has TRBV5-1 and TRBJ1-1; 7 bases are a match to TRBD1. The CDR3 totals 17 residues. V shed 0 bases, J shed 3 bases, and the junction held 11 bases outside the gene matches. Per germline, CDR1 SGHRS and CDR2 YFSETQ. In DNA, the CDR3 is TGCGCCAGCAGCTTGGCCGAAATGAGACAGGGCCACACTGAAGCTTTCTTT. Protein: CASSLAEMRQGHTEAFF.

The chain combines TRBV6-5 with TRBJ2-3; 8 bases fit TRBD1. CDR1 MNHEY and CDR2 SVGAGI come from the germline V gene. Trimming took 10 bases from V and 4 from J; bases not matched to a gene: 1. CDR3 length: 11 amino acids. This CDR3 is CATQGADTQYF. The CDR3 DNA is TGTGCCACACAGGGGGCAGATACGCAGTATTTT.

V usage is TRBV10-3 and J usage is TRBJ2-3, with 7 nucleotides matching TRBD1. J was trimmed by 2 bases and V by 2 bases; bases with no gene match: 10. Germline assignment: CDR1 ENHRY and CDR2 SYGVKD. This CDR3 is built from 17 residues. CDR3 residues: CAISEPHSGTATDTQYF. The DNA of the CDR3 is TGTGCCATCAGTGAGCCCCATTCCGGGACAGCCACAGATACGCAGTATTTT.

The CDR3 coding sequence is TGTGCCAGCAGCGCCACAGGGGGCGAGGGGACCCAGTACTTC. Translating gives CASSATGGEGTQYF. The chain links TRBV5-4 to TRBJ2-5; TRBD1 agrees at 9 bases. Looked up from germline, CDR1 is SGHNT and CDR2 is YYREEE (reference sequence). This CDR3 comprises 14 residues. The V and J ends lost 4 bases and 7 bases, in that order; junction bases with no gene match: 8.

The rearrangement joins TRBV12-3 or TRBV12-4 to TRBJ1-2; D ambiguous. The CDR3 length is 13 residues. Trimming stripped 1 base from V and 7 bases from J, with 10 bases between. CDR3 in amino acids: CASSLGSFSGYTF. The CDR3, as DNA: TGTGCCAGCAGTTTAGGGTCCTTCTCTGGCTACACCTTC.

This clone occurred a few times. CDR3 sequence reads: CASSLFSQPQHF. CDR3 in DNA: TGTGCCAGCAGTTTATTTTCTCAGCCCCAGCATTTT. The chain uses TRBV28 and TRBJ1-5; D remains unclear. The CDR3 runs 12 residues. V was pared by 1 base and J by 6 bases, with 4 bases between. CDR1 is MDHEN and CDR2 is SYDVKM in the germline V gene.

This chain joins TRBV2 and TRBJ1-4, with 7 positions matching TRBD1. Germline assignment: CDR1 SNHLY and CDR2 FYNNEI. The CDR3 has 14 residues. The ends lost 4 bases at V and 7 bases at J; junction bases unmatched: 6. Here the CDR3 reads CASSASTGSEKLFF. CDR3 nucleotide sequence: TGTGCCAGCAGTGCCTCGACAGGGTCTGAAAAACTGTTTTTT.

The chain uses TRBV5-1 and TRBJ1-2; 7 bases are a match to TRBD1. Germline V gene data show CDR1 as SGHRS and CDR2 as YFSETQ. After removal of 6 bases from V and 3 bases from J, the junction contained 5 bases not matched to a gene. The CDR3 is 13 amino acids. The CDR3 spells CASTKDRDYGYTF. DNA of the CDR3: TGCGCCAGCACCAAAGACAGGGACTATGGCTACACCTTC.

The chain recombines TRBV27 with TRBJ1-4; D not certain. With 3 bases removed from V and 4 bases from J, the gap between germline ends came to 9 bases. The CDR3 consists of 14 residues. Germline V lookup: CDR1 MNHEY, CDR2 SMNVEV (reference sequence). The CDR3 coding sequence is TGTGCCAGCAGTTTTTCGGAGCGTAATGAAAAACTGTTTTTT. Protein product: CASSFSERNEKLFF.

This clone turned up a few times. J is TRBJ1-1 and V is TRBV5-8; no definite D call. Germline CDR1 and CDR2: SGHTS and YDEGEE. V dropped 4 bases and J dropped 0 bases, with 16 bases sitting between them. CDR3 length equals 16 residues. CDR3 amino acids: CASSSWNWRVNTEAFF. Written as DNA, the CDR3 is TGTGCCAGCAGCAGTTGGAACTGGAGGGTGAACACTGAAGCTTTCTTT.

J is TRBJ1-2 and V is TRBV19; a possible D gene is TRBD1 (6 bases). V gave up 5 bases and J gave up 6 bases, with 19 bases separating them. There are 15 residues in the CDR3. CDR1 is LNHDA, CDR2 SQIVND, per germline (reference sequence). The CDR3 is CASSSRGGFPDGYTF. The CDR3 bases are TGTGCCAGTAGTTCGCGGGGGGGCTTCCCGGATGGCTACACCTTC.

The CDR3 region is CASTGSNQETQYF. The CDR3 DNA reads as TGTGCCAGCACAGGGTCTAACCAAGAGACCCAGTACTTC. The gene calls are TRBV6-5 and TRBJ2-5; maybe TRBD1 (5 bases). CDR3 length: 13 amino acids. V dropped 7 bases and J dropped 0 bases, with 9 bases sitting between them. Germline lookup yields CDR1 MNHEY and CDR2 SVGAGI.

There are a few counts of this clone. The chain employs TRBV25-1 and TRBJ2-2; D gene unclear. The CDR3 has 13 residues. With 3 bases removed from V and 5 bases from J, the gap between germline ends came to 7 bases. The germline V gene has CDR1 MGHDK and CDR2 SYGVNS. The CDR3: CASSEGRTGELFF. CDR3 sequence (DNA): TGTGCCAGCAGTGAGGGTCGGACCGGGGAGCTGTTTTTT.

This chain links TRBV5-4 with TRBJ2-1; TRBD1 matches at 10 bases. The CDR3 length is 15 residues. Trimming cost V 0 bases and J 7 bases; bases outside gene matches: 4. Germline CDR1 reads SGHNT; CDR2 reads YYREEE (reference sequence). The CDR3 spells CASSLARTGGNEQFF. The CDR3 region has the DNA TGTGCCAGCAGCTTGGCGAGGACAGGGGGTAATGAGCAGTTCTTC.

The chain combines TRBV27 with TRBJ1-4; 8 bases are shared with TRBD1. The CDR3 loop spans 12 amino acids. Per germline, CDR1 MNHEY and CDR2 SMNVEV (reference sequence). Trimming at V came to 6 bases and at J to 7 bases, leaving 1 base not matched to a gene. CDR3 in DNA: TGTGCCAGCAGGCAGGGGGCTGAAAAACTGTTTTTT. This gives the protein CASRQGAEKLFF.

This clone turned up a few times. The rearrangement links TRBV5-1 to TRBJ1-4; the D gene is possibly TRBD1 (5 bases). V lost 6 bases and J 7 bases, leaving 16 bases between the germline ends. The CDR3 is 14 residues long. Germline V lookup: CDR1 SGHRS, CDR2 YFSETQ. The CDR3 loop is CASTEQGLGEKLFF. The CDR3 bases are TGCGCCAGCACAGAGCAGGGTTTGGGTGAAAAACTGTTTTTT.

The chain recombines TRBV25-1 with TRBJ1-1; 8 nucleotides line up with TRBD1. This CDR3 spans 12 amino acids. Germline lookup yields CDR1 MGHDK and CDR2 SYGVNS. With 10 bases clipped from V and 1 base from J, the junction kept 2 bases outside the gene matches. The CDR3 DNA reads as TGTGCCACCAGGGGGCCGAACACTGAAGCTTTCTTT. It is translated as CATRGPNTEAFF.

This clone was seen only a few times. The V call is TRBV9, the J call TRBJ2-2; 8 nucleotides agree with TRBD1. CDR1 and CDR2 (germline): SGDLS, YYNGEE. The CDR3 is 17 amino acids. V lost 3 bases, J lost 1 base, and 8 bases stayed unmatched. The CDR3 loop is CASSAPPGTGNTGELFF. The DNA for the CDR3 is TGTGCCAGCAGCGCCCCACCTGGGACAGGGAACACCGGGGAGCTGTTTTTT.

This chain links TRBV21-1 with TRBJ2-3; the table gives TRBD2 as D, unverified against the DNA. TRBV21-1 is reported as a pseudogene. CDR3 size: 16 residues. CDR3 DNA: TGTGCCAGCAGCAACGGAACTAGGACGGGCACAGATACGCAGTATTTT. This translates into CASSNGTRTGTDTQYF.

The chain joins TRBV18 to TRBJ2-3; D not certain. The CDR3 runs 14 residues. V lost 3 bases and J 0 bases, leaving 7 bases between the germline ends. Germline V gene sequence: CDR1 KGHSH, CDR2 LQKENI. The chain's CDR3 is CASSPTASTDTQYF. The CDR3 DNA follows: TGTGCCAGCTCACCGACGGCTAGCACAGATACGCAGTATTTT.

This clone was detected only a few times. The CDR3: CASSQSWGLSNSPLHF. CDR3 bases: TGTGCCAGCAGCCAAAGTTGGGGCCTGAGTAATTCACCCCTCCACTTT. The rearrangement uses TRBV7-2 and TRBJ1-6, with a weak D call TRBD1 (5 bases). V lost 5 bases and J lost 6, with 17 bases in between. CDR3 size: 16 residues. Per the germline V gene, CDR1 is SGHTA and CDR2 is FQGNSA. The whole variable domain, remainder taken from reference TRBV7-2 and TRBJ1-6, is GAGVSQSPSNKVTEKGKDVELRCDPISGHTALYWYRQSLGQGLEFLIYFQGNSAPDKSGLPSDRFSAERTGGSVSTLTIQRTQQEDSAVYLCASSQSWGLSNSPLHFGNGTRLTVT.